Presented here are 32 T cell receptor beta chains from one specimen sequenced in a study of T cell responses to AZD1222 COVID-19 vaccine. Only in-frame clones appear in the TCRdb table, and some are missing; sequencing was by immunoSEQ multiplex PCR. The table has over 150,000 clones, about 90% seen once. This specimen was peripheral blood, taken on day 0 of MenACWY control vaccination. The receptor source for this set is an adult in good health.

The CDR3 reads CATSRSTGAHGGNTIYF. CDR3 in DNA: TGTGCCACCAGCAGATCTACAGGAGCCCATGGGGGAAACACCATATATTTT. The chain combines TRBV15 with TRBJ1-3; possible D gene TRBD1, 5 bases. The germline V gene has CDR1 LNHNV and CDR2 YYDKDF (reference sequence). There are 17 residues in the CDR3. The ends were cut back, 2 bases at V and 4 bases at J, with 18 bases in the middle.

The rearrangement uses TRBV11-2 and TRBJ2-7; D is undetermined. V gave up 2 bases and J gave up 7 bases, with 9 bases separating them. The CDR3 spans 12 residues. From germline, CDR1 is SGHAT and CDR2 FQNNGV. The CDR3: CASSLWVLEQYF. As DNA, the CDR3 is TGTGCCAGCAGCTTATGGGTTTTGGAGCAGTACTTC.

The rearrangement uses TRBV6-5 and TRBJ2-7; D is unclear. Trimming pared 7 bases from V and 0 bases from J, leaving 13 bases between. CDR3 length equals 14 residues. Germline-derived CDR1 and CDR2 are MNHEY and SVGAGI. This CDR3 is CASNPRRNSYEQYF. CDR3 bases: TGTGCCAGCAATCCGAGGAGAAACTCCTACGAGCAGTACTTC.

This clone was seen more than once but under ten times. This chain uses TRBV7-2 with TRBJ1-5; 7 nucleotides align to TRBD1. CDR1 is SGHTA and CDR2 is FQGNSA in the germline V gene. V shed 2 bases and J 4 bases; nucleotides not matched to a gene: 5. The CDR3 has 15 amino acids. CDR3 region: CASSLRQGGNQPQHF. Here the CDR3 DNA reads TGTGCCAGCAGCTTAAGGCAGGGGGGTAATCAGCCCCAGCATTTT.

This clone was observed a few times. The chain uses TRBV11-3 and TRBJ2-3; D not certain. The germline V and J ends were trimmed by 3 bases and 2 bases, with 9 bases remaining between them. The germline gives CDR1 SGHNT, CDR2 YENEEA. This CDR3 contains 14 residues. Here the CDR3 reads CASSFDGNTDTQYF. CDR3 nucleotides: TGTGCCAGCAGCTTTGATGGCAACACAGATACGCAGTATTTT. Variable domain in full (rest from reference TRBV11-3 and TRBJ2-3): EAGVVQSPRYKIIEKKQPVAFWCNPISGHNTLYWYLQNLGQGPELLIRYENEEAVDDSQLPKDRFSAERLKGVDSTLKIQPAELGDSAVYLCASSFDGNTDTQYFGPGTRLTVL.

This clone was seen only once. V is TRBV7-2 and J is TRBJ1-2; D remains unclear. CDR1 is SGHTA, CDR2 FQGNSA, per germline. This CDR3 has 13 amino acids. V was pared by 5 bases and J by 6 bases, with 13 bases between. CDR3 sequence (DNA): TGTGCCAGCAGCATTGGACTTGTCAATGGCTACACCTTC. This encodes CASSIGLVNGYTF.

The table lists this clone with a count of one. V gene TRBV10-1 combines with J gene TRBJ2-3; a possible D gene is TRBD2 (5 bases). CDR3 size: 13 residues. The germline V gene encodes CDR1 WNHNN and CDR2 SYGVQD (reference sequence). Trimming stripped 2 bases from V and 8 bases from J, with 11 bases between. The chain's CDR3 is CASSENRRGTQYF. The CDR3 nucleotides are TGCGCCAGCAGTGAGAACCGCCGGGGTACGCAGTATTTT.

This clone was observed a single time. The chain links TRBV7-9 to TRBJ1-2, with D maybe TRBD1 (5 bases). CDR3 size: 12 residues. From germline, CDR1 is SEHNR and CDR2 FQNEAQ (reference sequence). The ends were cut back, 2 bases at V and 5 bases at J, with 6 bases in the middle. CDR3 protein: CASSLSGYGYTF. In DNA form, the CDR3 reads TGTGCCAGCAGCTTATCAGGGTATGGCTACACCTTC.

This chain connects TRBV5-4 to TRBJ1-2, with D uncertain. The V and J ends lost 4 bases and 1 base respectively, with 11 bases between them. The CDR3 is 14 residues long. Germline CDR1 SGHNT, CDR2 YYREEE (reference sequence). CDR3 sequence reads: CASSTPVRNYGYTF. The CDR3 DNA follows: TGTGCCAGCAGCACGCCAGTCCGTAACTATGGCTACACCTTC.

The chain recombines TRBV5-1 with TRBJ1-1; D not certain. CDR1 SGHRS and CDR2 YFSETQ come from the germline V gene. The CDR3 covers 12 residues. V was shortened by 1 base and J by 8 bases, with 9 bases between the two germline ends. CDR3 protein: CASSLKGLEAFF. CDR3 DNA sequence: TGCGCCAGCAGCTTGAAAGGGTTGGAAGCTTTCTTT.

DNA of the CDR3: TGTGCCAGCAGCACCCAGATGTCCGGGACTGAAGCTTTCTTT. This codes for CASSTQMSGTEAFF. The V call is TRBV11-3, the J call TRBJ1-1; D not resolved. Trimming shortened V by 5 bases and J by 5 bases, and 15 bases separated the two germline ends. Looked up from germline, CDR1 is SGHNT and CDR2 is YENEEA. The CDR3 consists of 14 residues.

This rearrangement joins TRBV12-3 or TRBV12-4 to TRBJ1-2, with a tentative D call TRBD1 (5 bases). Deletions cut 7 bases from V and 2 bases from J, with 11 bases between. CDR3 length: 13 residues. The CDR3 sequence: CASTTKGNYGYTF. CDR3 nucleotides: TGTGCCAGCACCACTAAGGGGAACTATGGCTACACCTTC.

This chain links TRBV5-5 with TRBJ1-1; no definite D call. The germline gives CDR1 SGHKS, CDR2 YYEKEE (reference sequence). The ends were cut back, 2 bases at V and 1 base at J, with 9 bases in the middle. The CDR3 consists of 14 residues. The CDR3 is CASSFNRANTEAFF. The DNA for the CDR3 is TGTGCCAGCAGCTTTAACCGGGCGAACACTGAAGCTTTCTTT.

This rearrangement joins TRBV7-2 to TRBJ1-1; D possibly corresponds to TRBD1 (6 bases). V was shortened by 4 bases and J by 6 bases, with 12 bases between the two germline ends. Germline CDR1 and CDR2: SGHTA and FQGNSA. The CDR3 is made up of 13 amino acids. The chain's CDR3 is CASSYTTGSEAFF. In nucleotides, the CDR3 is TGTGCCAGCAGCTATACGACAGGATCTGAAGCTTTCTTT.

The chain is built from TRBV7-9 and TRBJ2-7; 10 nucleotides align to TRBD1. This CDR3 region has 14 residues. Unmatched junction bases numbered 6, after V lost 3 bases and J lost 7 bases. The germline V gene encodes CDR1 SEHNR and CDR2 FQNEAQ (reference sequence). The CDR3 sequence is CASSFWDRGLEQYF. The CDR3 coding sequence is TGTGCCAGCAGCTTTTGGGACAGGGGATTGGAGCAGTACTTC. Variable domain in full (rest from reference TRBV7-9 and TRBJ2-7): DTGVSQNPRHKITKRGQNVTFRCDPISEHNRLYWYRQTLGQGPEFLTYFQNEAQLEKSRLLSDRFSAERPKGSFSTLEIQRTEQGDSAMYLCASSFWDRGLEQYFGPGTRLTVT.

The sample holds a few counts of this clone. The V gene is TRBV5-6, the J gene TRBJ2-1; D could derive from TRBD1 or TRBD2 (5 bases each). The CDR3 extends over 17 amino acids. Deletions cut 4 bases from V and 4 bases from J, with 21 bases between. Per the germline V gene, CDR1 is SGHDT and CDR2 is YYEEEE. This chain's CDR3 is CASSLRDLGTLYNEQFF. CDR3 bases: TGTGCCAGCAGCCTGAGGGACCTCGGAACCCTTTACAATGAGCAGTTCTTC.

The CDR3: CAGIAGGHNEQFF. The CDR3 DNA follows: TGTGCCGGAATAGCGGGAGGACACAATGAGCAGTTCTTC. The chain links TRBV30 to TRBJ2-1, with 10 bases fitting TRBD2. Germline CDR1 is GTSNPN and CDR2 is SVGIG (reference sequence). J gave up 5 bases and V 8 bases, and 6 bases lay outside the gene matches. There are 13 residues in the CDR3.

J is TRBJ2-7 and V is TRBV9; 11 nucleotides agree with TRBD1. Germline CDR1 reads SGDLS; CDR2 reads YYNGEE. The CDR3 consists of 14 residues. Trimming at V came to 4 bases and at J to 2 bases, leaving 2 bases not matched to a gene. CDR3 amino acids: CASSKGQGAYEQYF. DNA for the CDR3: TGTGCCAGCAGCAAGGGACAGGGGGCCTACGAGCAGTACTTC.

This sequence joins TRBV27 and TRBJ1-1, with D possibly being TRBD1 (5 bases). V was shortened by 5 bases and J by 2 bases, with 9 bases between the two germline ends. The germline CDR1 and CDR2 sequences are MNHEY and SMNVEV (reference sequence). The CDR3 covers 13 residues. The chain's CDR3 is CASSLGHNTEAFF. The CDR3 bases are TGTGCCAGCAGTCTGGGGCATAACACTGAAGCTTTCTTT.

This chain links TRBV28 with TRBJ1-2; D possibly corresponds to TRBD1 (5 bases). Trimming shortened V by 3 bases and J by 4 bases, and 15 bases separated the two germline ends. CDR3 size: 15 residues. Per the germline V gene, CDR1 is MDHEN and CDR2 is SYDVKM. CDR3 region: CASSFTGGLGYGYTF. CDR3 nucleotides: TGTGCCAGCAGTTTTACGGGGGGACTCGGCTATGGCTACACCTTC.

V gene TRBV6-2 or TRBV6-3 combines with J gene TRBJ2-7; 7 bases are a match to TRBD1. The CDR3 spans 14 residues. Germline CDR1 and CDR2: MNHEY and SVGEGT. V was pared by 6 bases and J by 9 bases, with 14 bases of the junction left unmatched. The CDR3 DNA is TGTGCCAGCAGCCCAGGGACAGCCCAACGCTGGCAGTACTTC. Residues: CASSPGTAQRWQYF.

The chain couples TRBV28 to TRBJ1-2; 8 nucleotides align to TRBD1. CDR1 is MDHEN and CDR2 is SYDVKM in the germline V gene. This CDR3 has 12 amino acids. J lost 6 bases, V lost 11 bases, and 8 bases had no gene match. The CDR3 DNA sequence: TGTGCCGGCTTGACAGGGGAGAATGGCTACACCTTC. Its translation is CAGLTGENGYTF.

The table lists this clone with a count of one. The CDR3 spells CASSPGQLTDTQYF. Written as DNA, the CDR3 is TGTGCCAGCAGCCCGGGACAGCTCACAGATACGCAGTATTTT. J is TRBJ2-3 and V is TRBV9, with 7 bases matching TRBD1. The CDR3 runs 14 residues. Germline assignment: CDR1 SGDLS and CDR2 YYNGEE. The junction had 4 bases not matched to a gene; V was cut back by 4 bases and J by 2 bases.

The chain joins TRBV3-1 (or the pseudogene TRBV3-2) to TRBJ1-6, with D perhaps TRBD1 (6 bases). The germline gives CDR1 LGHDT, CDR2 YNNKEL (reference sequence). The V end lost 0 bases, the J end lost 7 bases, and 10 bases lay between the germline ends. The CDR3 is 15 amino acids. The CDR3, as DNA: TGTGCCAGCAGCCAAGACGGACAGAGGAATTCACCCCTCCACTTT. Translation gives CASSQDGQRNSPLHF.

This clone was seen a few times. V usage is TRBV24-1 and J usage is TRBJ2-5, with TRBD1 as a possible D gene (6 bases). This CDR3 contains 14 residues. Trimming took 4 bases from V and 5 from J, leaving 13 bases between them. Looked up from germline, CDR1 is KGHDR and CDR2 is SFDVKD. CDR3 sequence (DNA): TGTGCCACCAGTGACTACAGGGACGGGGAGACCCAGTACTTC. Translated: CATSDYRDGETQYF.

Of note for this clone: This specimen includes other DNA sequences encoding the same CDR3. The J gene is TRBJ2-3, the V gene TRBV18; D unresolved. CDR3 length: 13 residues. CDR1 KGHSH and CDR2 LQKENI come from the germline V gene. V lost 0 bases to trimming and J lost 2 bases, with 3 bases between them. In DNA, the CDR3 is TGTGCCAGCTCACCACCCTCCACAGATACGCAGTATTTT. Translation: CASSPPSTDTQYF.

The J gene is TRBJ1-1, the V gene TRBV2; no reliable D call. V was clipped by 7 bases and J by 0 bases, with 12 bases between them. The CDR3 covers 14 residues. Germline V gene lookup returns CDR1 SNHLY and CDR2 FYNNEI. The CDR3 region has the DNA TGTGCCAGCAATGGACGGATTATGAACACTGAAGCTTTCTTT. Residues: CASNGRIMNTEAFF.

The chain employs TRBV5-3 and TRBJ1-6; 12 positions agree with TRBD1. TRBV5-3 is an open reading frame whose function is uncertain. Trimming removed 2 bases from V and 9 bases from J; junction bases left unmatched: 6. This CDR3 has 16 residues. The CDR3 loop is CARSLRDRGQFSPLHF. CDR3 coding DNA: TGTGCCAGAAGCTTAAGGGACAGGGGGCAATTTTCACCCCTCCACTTT.

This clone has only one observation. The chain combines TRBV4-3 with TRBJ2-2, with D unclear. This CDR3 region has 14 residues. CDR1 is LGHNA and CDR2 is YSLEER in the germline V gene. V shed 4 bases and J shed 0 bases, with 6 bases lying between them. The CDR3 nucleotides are TGCGCCAGCAGCCTCTCTCCGAACACCGGGGAGCTGTTTTTT. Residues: CASSLSPNTGELFF.

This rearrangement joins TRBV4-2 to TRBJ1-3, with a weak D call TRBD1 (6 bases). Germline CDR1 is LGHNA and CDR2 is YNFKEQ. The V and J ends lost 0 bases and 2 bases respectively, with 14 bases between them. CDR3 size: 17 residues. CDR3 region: CASSQDTDRKAGNTIYF. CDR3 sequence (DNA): TGTGCCAGCAGCCAAGATACCGACAGGAAGGCTGGAAACACCATATATTTT.

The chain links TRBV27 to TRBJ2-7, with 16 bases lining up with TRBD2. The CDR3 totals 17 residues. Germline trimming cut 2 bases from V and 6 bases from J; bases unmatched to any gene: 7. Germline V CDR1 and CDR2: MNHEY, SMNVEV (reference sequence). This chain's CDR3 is CASSLAGGTSGRGEQYF. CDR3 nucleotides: TGTGCCAGCAGTTTAGCCGGCGGGACTAGCGGGAGGGGCGAGCAGTACTTC.

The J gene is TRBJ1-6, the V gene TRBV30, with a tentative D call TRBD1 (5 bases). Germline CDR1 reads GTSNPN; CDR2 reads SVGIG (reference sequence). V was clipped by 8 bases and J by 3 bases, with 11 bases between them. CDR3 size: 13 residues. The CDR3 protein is CAATGIYNSPLHF. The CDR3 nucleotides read TGTGCCGCTACAGGCATCTATAATTCACCCCTCCACTTT.